The 22 T cell receptor beta chains below come from one sample, sequenced in a study of blood T cell repertoires in COVID-19. Libraries were prepared by immunoSEQ multiplex PCR; TCRdb keeps only in-frame clonotypes and omits some of them. This sample has roughly 250,000 clones, with 79% found just once. Material: peripheral blood. All receptors derive from a woman between 40 and 50 years old with active or convalescent COVID-19.

The CDR3 DNA reads as TGCAGCGTTGGCAGGTACGGTACTGAAGCTTTCTTT. It translates to CSVGRYGTEAFF. This chain joins TRBV29-1 and TRBJ1-1, with unresolved D. CDR1 SQVTM and CDR2 ANQGSEA come from the germline V gene. Deletions cut 4 bases from V and 5 bases from J, with 11 bases between. This CDR3 has 12 amino acids.

The rearrangement links TRBV7-6 to TRBJ2-3; tentative D call: TRBD2 (5 bases). The V gene's germline CDR1 is SGHVS and CDR2 FNYEAQ. Between the trimmed V and J ends, which lost 0 bases and 0 bases, there was a span of 10 bases. CDR3 length: 16 residues. Here the CDR3 DNA reads TGTGCCAGCAGCTTAGCGCCTAGCTCTAGCACAGATACGCAGTATTTT. Residues: CASSLAPSSSTDTQYF.

The rearrangement links TRBV6-5 to TRBJ1-1; possibly TRBD1 for D (5 bases). V lost 2 bases and J 1 base, leaving 8 bases between the germline ends. Germline V gene lookup returns CDR1 MNHEY and CDR2 SVGAGI. This CDR3 contains 14 residues. CDR3 DNA sequence: TGTGCCAGCAGTTACGACAGCCCGAACACTGAAGCTTTCTTT. Encoded protein: CASSYDSPNTEAFF.

The chain links TRBV5-4 to TRBJ1-2; possibly TRBD1 for D (6 bases). This CDR3 region has 12 residues. CDR1 is SGHNT and CDR2 is YYREEE in the germline V gene (reference sequence). With 2 bases removed from V and 8 bases from J, the gap between germline ends came to 10 bases. CDR3 in amino acids: CASSFEGGGYTF. CDR3 sequence (DNA): TGTGCCAGCAGCTTTGAAGGGGGAGGCTACACCTTC.

This chain connects TRBV18 to TRBJ1-4; D is perhaps TRBD1 (5 bases). V was clipped by 8 bases and J by 7 bases, with 20 bases between them. The CDR3 runs to 15 residues. Germline CDR1 reads KGHSH; CDR2 reads LQKENI. Here the CDR3 DNA reads TGTGCCAGCCCCGCCACCGCAGGGCGAATTGAAAAACTGTTTTTT. Protein product: CASPATAGRIEKLFF.

J is TRBJ1-2 and V is TRBV7-9; D is unresolved. The CDR3 length is 12 residues. Germline CDR1 reads SEHNR; CDR2 reads FQNEAQ (reference sequence). The germline V and J ends were trimmed by 1 base and 5 bases, with 5 bases remaining between them. The CDR3 DNA is TGTGCCAGCAGCTTAGATCCGTATGGCTACACCTTC. Translation: CASSLDPYGYTF.

This chain uses TRBV5-1 with TRBJ2-7; TRBD2 matches 9 bases. The germline V gene encodes CDR1 SGHRS and CDR2 YFSETQ. J lost 1 base, V lost 3 bases, and 8 bases had no gene match. This CDR3 is built from 16 residues. Here the CDR3 DNA reads TGCGCCAGCAGCTCCGGGCCTAGCGGGGAATCCTACGAGCAGTACTTC. The encoded protein is CASSSGPSGESYEQYF.

The chain has TRBV7-9 and TRBJ1-5; D possibly corresponds to TRBD1 (5 bases). The CDR3 is 14 amino acids. Trimming took 2 bases from V and 3 from J, leaving 8 bases between them. Germline assignment: CDR1 SEHNR and CDR2 FQNEAQ (reference sequence). CDR3 in amino acids: CASSLRGYNQPQHF. Here the CDR3 DNA reads TGTGCCAGCAGCTTACGGGGGTACAATCAGCCCCAGCATTTT.

This clone was recorded at least ten times. This chain joins TRBV9 and TRBJ2-1, with D perhaps matching TRBD2 (5 bases). The V and J ends lost 5 bases and 3 bases respectively, with 15 bases between them. CDR3 length equals 15 residues. Germline loops: CDR1 SGDLS, CDR2 YYNGEE. The chain's CDR3 is CASSVSWEYYNEQFF. The CDR3 DNA reads TGTGCCAGCAGTGTATCTTGGGAGTACTACAATGAGCAGTTCTTC.

The chain links TRBV7-3 to TRBJ2-3; 8 positions agree with TRBD2. V lost 4 bases to trimming and J lost 1 base; unmatched junction nucleotides: 4. The CDR3 consists of 15 residues. Germline-derived CDR1 and CDR2 are SGHTA and FQGTGA. The CDR3, as DNA: TGTGCCAGCAGCTCCCCGACTAGCGGCACAGATACGCAGTATTTT. Protein sequence: CASSSPTSGTDTQYF.

The J gene is TRBJ1-1, the V gene TRBV28, with 8 bases identical to TRBD1. CDR3 length: 14 amino acids. CDR1 and CDR2 (germline): MDHEN, SYDVKM. Trimming removed 4 bases from V and 7 bases from J; junction bases left unmatched: 8. The CDR3 loop is CASSSGGAEVEAFF. CDR3 nucleotide sequence: TGTGCCAGCAGTTCAGGGGGCGCCGAGGTTGAAGCTTTCTTT.

This chain uses TRBV19 with TRBJ2-5; 8 nucleotides match TRBD2. This CDR3 has 17 amino acids. Unmatched junction bases numbered 13, after V lost 5 bases and J lost 2 bases. Looked up from germline, CDR1 is LNHDA and CDR2 is SQIVND (reference sequence). The CDR3 sequence: CASSVGLAGLTQETQYF. In nucleotides, the CDR3 is TGTGCCAGTAGTGTTGGTCTAGCGGGCCTAACTCAAGAGACCCAGTACTTC.

This chain connects TRBV7-9 to TRBJ2-7; D may be TRBD1 (6 bases). Germline-derived CDR1 and CDR2 are SEHNR and FQNEAQ (reference sequence). The CDR3 is 14 amino acids. The germline V and J ends were trimmed by 5 bases and 4 bases, with 15 bases remaining between them. CDR3 nucleotides: TGTGCCAGCAGCCCGACAGGCGGCAGGTACGAGCAGTACGTC. This codes for CASSPTGGRYEQYV.

V is TRBV2 and J is TRBJ2-7; unclear D gene. Germline CDR1 reads SNHLY; CDR2 reads FYNNEI. V was pared by 8 bases and J by 3 bases, with 11 bases between. CDR3 length equals 12 residues. CDR3 sequence reads: CASFLTDYEQYV. CDR3 coding DNA: TGTGCCAGCTTTCTAACTGACTACGAGCAGTACGTC.

The chain links TRBV2 to TRBJ2-7; D perhaps matches TRBD1 (6 bases). The CDR3 contains 15 residues. The germline V gene encodes CDR1 SNHLY and CDR2 FYNNEI. Trimming removed 6 bases at V and 7 bases at J, with 22 bases between. The chain's CDR3 is CASSLDRPPRGEQYV. CDR3 in DNA: TGTGCCAGCAGCCTCGACAGGCCGCCCAGGGGTGAGCAGTACGTC.

The rearrangement joins TRBV11-3 to TRBJ2-2, with a possible D match to TRBD2 (6 bases). V was shortened by 8 bases and J by 0 bases, with 10 bases between the two germline ends. Germline lookup yields CDR1 SGHNT and CDR2 YENEEA. The CDR3 sequence is 14 residues long. The CDR3 sequence: CASSPGANTGELFF. The CDR3 nucleotides read TGTGCCAGCTCCCCGGGAGCGAACACCGGGGAGCTGTTTTTT.

This chain uses TRBV4-1 with TRBJ1-1, with TRBD1 identical over 8 bases. CDR1 is MGHRA, CDR2 YSYEKL, per germline. Trimming cost V 4 bases and J 2 bases; bases outside gene matches: 6. The CDR3 covers 15 residues. The CDR3 DNA follows: TGCGCCAGCAGCCCACAGGACAGGGCCAACACTGAAGCTTTCTTT. This codes for CASSPQDRANTEAFF.

The chain employs TRBV6-4 and TRBJ2-3; 8 nucleotides agree with TRBD2. Per the germline V gene, CDR1 is MRHNA and CDR2 is SNTAGT. The V and J ends lost 3 bases and 0 bases, in that order; junction bases with no gene match: 8. The CDR3 covers 17 residues. CDR3 DNA: TGTGCCAGCAGTGAGGGATTTGCGGGGGGCAGCACAGATACGCAGTATTTT. Its protein product is CASSEGFAGGSTDTQYF.

The rearrangement uses TRBV7-9 and TRBJ2-3, with 10 nucleotides matching TRBD1. Germline V gene data show CDR1 as SEHNR and CDR2 as FQNEAQ (reference sequence). The CDR3 is made up of 16 amino acids. With 7 bases clipped from V and 2 bases from J, the junction kept 9 bases outside the gene matches. The CDR3, as DNA: TGTGCCAGCATGACCCCGGGACAGGGGCCCACAGATACGCAGTATTTT. Encoded protein: CASMTPGQGPTDTQYF.

The rearrangement links TRBV4-1 to TRBJ2-1; 12 bases line up with TRBD2. The CDR3 loop spans 16 amino acids. V was pared by 2 bases and J by 7 bases, with 6 bases of the junction left unmatched. The V gene's germline CDR1 is MGHRA and CDR2 YSYEKL. CDR3 coding DNA: TGCGCCAGCAGCCAACGTTCTAGCGGGGGGGCGAATGAGCAGTTCTTC. Its translation is CASSQRSSGGANEQFF.

This clone has only one observation. The CDR3 region has the DNA TGCAGCGTTGAGACTGACGGGGGCAATCAGCCCCAGCATTTT. This codes for CSVETDGGNQPQHF. The J gene is TRBJ1-5, the V gene TRBV29-1, with D unclear. Per germline, CDR1 SQVTM and CDR2 ANQGSEA. The CDR3 runs to 14 residues. Trimming pared 3 bases from V and 2 bases from J, leaving 11 bases between.

This clone was counted between two and nine times. This rearrangement joins TRBV20-1 to TRBJ2-7; 7 bases agree with TRBD2. V was clipped by 3 bases and J by 5 bases; unmatched bases: 7. This CDR3 is 13 amino acids long. Germline-derived CDR1 and CDR2 are DFQATT and SNEGSKA (reference sequence). CDR3 in amino acids: CSASQSGVDEQYF. In DNA form, the CDR3 reads TGCAGTGCTAGTCAGAGCGGGGTCGACGAGCAGTACTTC.